This TCR beta chain was sequenced for a study of T cells in Graves' hyperthyroidism and ophthalmopathy. On the study more broadly: Pretreatment peripheral blood was obtained at initial diagnosis.

Aged 18 to 65, the patients had hyperthyroidism that was newly diagnosed and had lasted under 2 months. Pregnant or lactating patients were excluded, as were those with uncontrolled infection or other autoimmune disease. In making diagnoses, clinical symptoms, serum thyroxine and TRAb, thyroid ultrasound and orbital computed tomography were all used. This clonotype was counted at least ten times. Amplification yielded TCR beta CDR3 regions, with RNA transcripts as the source. The TCR CDR3 was amplified in a first-round RT-PCR using the HTBI primer set. TCRdb fed the multiplex PCR reads into MiXCR, producing one record per CDR3 protein. The top ten hold approximately 50% of the sample, which has fewer than 250,000 distinct CDR3 sequences, 17% seen once. The trim removed 8 bases at V and 4 bases at J, leaving 10 bases unmatched. This CDR3 comprises 15 residues.

This chain connects TRBV12-3 or TRBV12-4 to TRBJ1-5; 8 nucleotides line up with TRBD1. Specimen: blood. This TCR came from a man aged 50 to 59 with Graves' hyperthyroidism. The CDR3 DNA is TGTGCCAGCGTTTACGGGACAGGTACAAATCAGCCCCAGCATTTT. Its translation is CASVYGTGTNQPQHF.